One TCR beta chain is described in this entry. This sample is part of a study of blood T cell repertoires in COVID-19. Across the study: Both acute and convalescent COVID-19 samples were obtained from the United States, Italy and Spain. T cells, B-cell-depleted T cells, or PBMCs provided the cDNA or gDNA that served as material.

Cohorts were based on clinical histories the participants reported. Profiled with immunoSEQ multiplex PCR; TCRdb holds only in-frame clones, not every one. Of approximately 150,000 clones in the sample, approximately 86% were seen once. The source of this sequence is a woman aged 40 to 50 who had been exposed to COVID-19. Source material: PBMCs or T cells enriched from blood (not recorded which).

The CDR3 sequence: CASSANYNEQFF. The CDR3 nucleotides read TGTGCCAGTAGTGCTAACTACAATGAGCAGTTCTTC. J is TRBJ2-1 and V is TRBV19; the D is unclear. The CDR3 covers 12 residues. Germline V gives CDR1 LNHDA, CDR2 SQIVND (reference sequence). The V and J ends lost 5 bases and 3 bases respectively, with 5 bases between them.